Described below is a single T cell receptor (beta chain) sequence and its context. Germline is not matched at one junction end, which may reflect a read error. The sample comes from a study of blood T cell repertoires in COVID-19. Across the study: The United States, Italy and Spain provided the acute and convalescent COVID-19 samples. Sources were T cells, B-cell-depleted T cells, or PBMCs; the material itself was cDNA or gDNA.

Original data processing: By means of reference gene primer amplification, nucleated cell counts were estimated. Libraries were prepared by immunoSEQ multiplex PCR; TCRdb keeps only in-frame clonotypes and omits some of them. D and trimming come from the DNA, and the V and J calls and clone size come from that table. The sample records 200,000 to 300,000 clones, around 80% being singletons. Germline CDR1 and CDR2: LNHDA and SQIVND (reference sequence). This CDR3 spans 11 amino acids. The gene calls are TRBV19 and TRBJ1-4; D unresolved. The sequence was obtained from a man aged 40-55 years with acute or convalescent COVID-19. Source material: peripheral blood. CDR3 region: CASSNALYRVF. The CDR3 nucleotides are TGTGCCAGTAGTAATGCCCTTTATCGGGTTTTT. The variable domain in full, completed from reference TRBV19 and TRBJ1-4, reads DGGITQSPKYLFRKEGQNVTLSCEQNLNHDAMYWYRQDPGQGLRLIYYSQIVNDFQKGDIAEGYSVSREKKESFPLTVTSAQKNPTAFYLCASSNALYRVFGSGTQLSVL.